The 3 T cell receptor beta chains below all came from one sample that was sequenced in a study of T cells in Graves' hyperthyroidism and ophthalmopathy. The TCR beta CDR3 regions underwent amplification using RNA transcripts as the source. A set of HTBI primers served as the primers for a first-round RT-PCR of the TCR CDR3. From the multiplex PCR reads, TCRdb called clonotypes with MiXCR, one entry per CDR3 protein. Of 370,000 or so distinct CDR3 sequences listed, less than 20% are singletons. Sequencing was carried out using blood. The receptors stem from a woman between 18 and 29 years old with Graves' hyperthyroidism that later progressed to Graves' ophthalmopathy.

This clonotype has just a few counts. The chain has TRBV6-1 and TRBJ2-7; 9 bases match TRBD1. Germline V lookup: CDR1 MNHNS, CDR2 SASEGT. The CDR3 covers 15 residues. Trimming removed 6 bases from V and 6 bases from J; junction bases left unmatched: 12. The CDR3 loop reads CASRRPGQGPGEQYF. The CDR3 DNA sequence: TGTGCCAGCAGACGTCCGGGACAGGGCCCGGGCGAGCAGTACTTC.

This clonotype was seen ten or more times. The genes are TRBV27 and TRBJ1-5; D unclear. Germline loops: CDR1 MNHEY, CDR2 SMNVEV (reference sequence). V lost 1 base, J lost 5 bases, and 6 bases lay in between. This CDR3 is 13 amino acids long. Written as DNA, the CDR3 is TGTGCCAGCAGTTTATACCTGGATCAGCCCCAGCATTTT. Translating it yields CASSLYLDQPQHF.

The genes are TRBV30 and TRBJ1-3; no clear D gene. V dropped 0 bases and J dropped 1 base, with 4 bases sitting between them. The CDR3 loop spans 13 amino acids. Per germline, CDR1 GTSNPN and CDR2 SVGIG (reference sequence). CDR3 sequence reads: CAWSVGSGNTIYF. CDR3 bases: TGTGCCTGGAGTGTGGGGTCTGGAAACACCATATATTTT.